The 27 T cell receptor beta chains given below trace back to one sample, sequenced in a study of shared T cell receptors in the human thymus. Here immunoSEQ multiplex PCR was the method, and the copy in TCRdb shows in-frame clones only, minus some. The data hold 700,000 to 750,000 clones, with 75% to 90% observed a single time. This sample was also put to use in a study of human thymus T cells.

Material for sequencing was thymocytes. These TCRs come from a girl less than two years old with a congenital heart defect.

The V gene is TRBV15, the J gene TRBJ2-4, with 7 bases aligning to TRBD2. The CDR3 is 15 amino acids. V was pared by 5 bases and J by 1 base, with 5 bases of the junction left unmatched. Looked up from germline, CDR1 is LNHNV and CDR2 is YYDKDF (reference sequence). The CDR3 sequence is CATSLGGTAKNIQYF. The CDR3 region has the DNA TGTGCCACCAGCCTCGGGGGGACGGCCAAAAACATTCAGTACTTC.

The chain combines TRBV9 with TRBJ2-7; 12 nucleotides align to TRBD2. CDR1 is SGDLS, CDR2 YYNGEE, per germline. The CDR3 contains 16 residues. The ends lost 2 bases at V and 6 bases at J; junction bases unmatched: 9. In DNA, the CDR3 is TGTGCCAGCAGCGTCCTAGCGGGGGGGCCAAATTGCGAGCAGTACTTC. It translates to CASSVLAGGPNCEQYF.

V and J are TRBV10-3 and TRBJ2-3, with 9 bases that match TRBD2. The CDR3 has 19 amino acids. Germline values: CDR1 ENHRY, CDR2 SYGVKD. V was pared by 0 bases and J by 3 bases, with 13 bases of the junction left unmatched. This chain's CDR3 is CAISESTSGGPENTDTQYF. CDR3 nucleotides: TGTGCCATCAGTGAGTCGACGAGCGGGGGGCCCGAGAATACAGATACGCAGTATTTT.

The chain is built from TRBV5-1 and TRBJ2-1; maybe TRBD2 (5 bases). Trimming shortened V by 1 base and J by 0 bases, and 14 bases separated the two germline ends. Germline V lookup: CDR1 SGHRS, CDR2 YFSETQ. The CDR3 sequence is 17 residues long. In nucleotides, the CDR3 is TGCGCCAGCAGCTTGTACCCGGGGAAGAGCTCCTACAATGAGCAGTTCTTC. Its protein product is CASSLYPGKSSYNEQFF.

This sequence joins TRBV6-1 and TRBJ1-6; D perhaps matches TRBD1 (5 bases). This CDR3 has 16 amino acids. Trimming cost V 4 bases and J 6 bases, with 16 bases left between them. Per the germline V gene, CDR1 is MNHNS and CDR2 is SASEGT. This CDR3 reads CASSGTYGTPNSPLHF. As DNA, the CDR3 is TGTGCCAGCAGTGGAACCTACGGGACTCCTAATTCACCCCTCCACTTT.

With respect to this clone: At the DNA level, this CDR3 is encoded by other sequences in the same sample as well. The chain is built from TRBV7-2 and TRBJ2-7, with TRBD2 identical over 9 bases. CDR1 and CDR2 (germline): SGHTA, FQGNSA. The V and J ends lost 0 bases and 1 base, in that order; junction bases with no gene match: 1. The CDR3 extends over 15 amino acids. The CDR3 loop is CASSLASGGSYEQYF. Written as DNA, the CDR3 is TGTGCCAGCAGCTTAGCAAGCGGGGGGTCCTACGAGCAGTACTTC.

This clone was detected a few times. The rearrangement joins TRBV13 to TRBJ1-3; no clear D gene. The germline gives CDR1 PRHDT, CDR2 FYEKMQ (reference sequence). This CDR3 has 19 residues. With 2 bases removed from V and 0 bases from J, the gap between germline ends came to 20 bases. The CDR3 is CASSLLGGREVFSGNTIYF. As DNA, the CDR3 is TGTGCCAGCAGCTTATTGGGAGGGCGTGAGGTCTTCTCTGGAAACACCATATATTTT.

The rearrangement joins TRBV9 to TRBJ1-1, with D unresolved. Germline V gene data show CDR1 as SGDLS and CDR2 as YYNGEE. CDR3 length: 16 amino acids. The V end lost 5 bases, the J end lost 2 bases, and 19 bases lay between the germline ends. The CDR3 loop is CASSLIGVSGNTEAFF. As DNA, the CDR3 is TGTGCCAGCAGTCTCATTGGGGTTTCGGGAAACACTGAAGCTTTCTTT.

About this clone: Mismatch with germline at one junction end may stem from a read error. The gene calls are TRBV27 and TRBJ1-2, with TRBD1 identical over 12 bases. The CDR3 loop spans 17 amino acids. Germline CDR1 is MNHEY and CDR2 is SMNVEV (reference sequence). CDR3 loop: CANSFVGTGGAPDGYTF. Written as DNA, the CDR3 is TGTGCCAACAGTTTTGTAGGGACAGGGGGCGCCCCGGATGGCTACACCTTC.

V is TRBV7-8 and J is TRBJ1-4; 10 bases agree with TRBD1. The CDR3 is made up of 16 amino acids. CDR1 is SGHVS, CDR2 FQNEAQ, per germline. The ends lost 3 bases at V and 8 bases at J; junction bases unmatched: 9. The CDR3 nucleotides are TGTGCCAGCAGCTTTAGAGGGGGACAGGGGCCAGAAAAACTGTTTTTT. This codes for CASSFRGGQGPEKLFF.

The chain employs TRBV9 and TRBJ2-1; weak D call: TRBD2 (6 bases). The CDR3 totals 14 residues. The V gene's germline CDR1 is SGDLS and CDR2 YYNGEE. V lost 0 bases, J lost 11 bases, and 15 bases lay in between. CDR3 bases: TGTGCCAGCAGCGTAGAATGGGGAGGTGGGAAGCAGTTCTTC. Protein sequence: CASSVEWGGGKQFF. Looking up the rest from reference TRBV9 and TRBJ2-1 gives the full variable domain: DSGVTQTPKHLITATGQRVTLRCSPRSGDLSVYWYQQSLDQGLQFLIQYYNGEERAKGNILERFSAQQFPDLHSELNLSSLELGDSALYFCASSVEWGGGKQFFGPGTRLTVL.

The chain combines TRBV4-1 with TRBJ2-7; maybe TRBD2 (5 bases). In germline, CDR1 is MGHRA, CDR2 YSYEKL. V lost 0 bases and J 5 bases, leaving 17 bases between the germline ends. The CDR3 contains 16 residues. CDR3 coding DNA: TGCGCCAGCAGCCAAGATCGTCCTAGCTTCCCTAACGAGCAGTACTTC. This encodes CASSQDRPSFPNEQYF.

This clone was picked up one time. The CDR3 DNA follows: TGTGCCAGTATGAATATAGGGAGCACTGAAGCTTTCTTT. Its protein product is CASMNIGSTEAFF. The chain links TRBV19 to TRBJ1-1; no definite D call. Germline V CDR1 and CDR2: LNHDA, SQIVND (reference sequence). V shed 7 bases and J shed 4 bases, with 13 bases lying between them. This CDR3 spans 13 amino acids.

The genes are TRBV18 and TRBJ1-4; D is unresolved. Trimming left V 3 bases short and J 0 bases short, with 11 bases between. Germline-derived CDR1 and CDR2 are KGHSH and LQKENI. CDR3 length equals 16 residues. CDR3 nucleotides: TGTGCCAGCTCACCGTCAGGTTCTGCAACTAATGAAAAACTGTTTTTT. This encodes CASSPSGSATNEKLFF.

This chain uses TRBV7-2 with TRBJ2-7; 12 nucleotides line up with TRBD2. V was pared by 2 bases and J by 2 bases, with 10 bases of the junction left unmatched. The CDR3 sequence is 18 residues long. The germline gives CDR1 SGHTA, CDR2 FQGNSA. The DNA for the CDR3 is TGTGCCAGCAGCTTACCCGCTCTAGCGGGGGGGGACCCCTACGAGCAGTACTTC. This translates into CASSLPALAGGDPYEQYF.

The rearrangement links TRBV6-1 to TRBJ2-1, with 9 bases identical to TRBD2. The V gene's germline CDR1 is MNHNS and CDR2 SASEGT. Trimming at V came to 6 bases and at J to 14 bases, leaving 17 bases not matched to a gene. The CDR3 totals 15 residues. Here the CDR3 reads CASRSRTSVPNLEFF. The CDR3 DNA sequence: TGTGCCAGCAGGAGCCGGACTAGCGTCCCTAATTTAGAGTTCTTC.

This chain connects TRBV11-2 to TRBJ1-1, with 7 bases matching TRBD1. The CDR3 has 16 amino acids. Looked up from germline, CDR1 is SGHAT and CDR2 is FQNNGV. The V and J ends lost 3 bases and 0 bases, in that order; junction bases with no gene match: 7. The DNA of the CDR3 is TGTGCCAGCAGCTTTTTCAGGGGGACAGTGAACACTGAAGCTTTCTTT. Amino acids: CASSFFRGTVNTEAFF.

The chain joins TRBV18 to TRBJ1-2, with 7 bases identical to TRBD1. J gave up 3 bases and V 3 bases, and 4 bases lay outside the gene matches. The germline CDR1 and CDR2 sequences are KGHSH and LQKENI. This CDR3 is built from 14 residues. The chain's CDR3 is CASSPGDRDYGYTF. In DNA form, the CDR3 reads TGTGCCAGCTCACCTGGCGACAGGGACTATGGCTACACCTTC.

V usage is TRBV28 and J usage is TRBJ1-5; D is perhaps TRBD1 (5 bases). The CDR3 has 16 amino acids. V lost 8 bases and J 2 bases, leaving 19 bases between the germline ends. Germline V gene data show CDR1 as MDHEN and CDR2 as SYDVKM. CDR3 sequence reads: CASGDPQAYGNQPQHF. For the CDR3, the DNA is TGTGCCAGCGGGGATCCACAGGCCTATGGCAATCAGCCCCAGCATTTT.

The rearrangement uses TRBV6-4 and TRBJ1-2; 10 positions match TRBD1. Germline V gene sequence: CDR1 MRHNA, CDR2 SNTAGT. The CDR3 consists of 18 residues. V shed 0 bases and J 6 bases; nucleotides not matched to a gene: 13. DNA for the CDR3: TGTGCCAGCAGTGACTCCTCTTTTACCGACAGGGGGCCTGATGGCTACACCTTC. Translation gives CASSDSSFTDRGPDGYTF.

This clone was found a few times. The rearrangement uses TRBV5-5 and TRBJ1-5; no reliable D call. Germline CDR1 SGHKS, CDR2 YYEKEE (reference sequence). The CDR3 is made up of 14 amino acids. The ends were cut back, 4 bases at V and 4 bases at J, with 12 bases in the middle. The CDR3 nucleotides are TGTGCCAGCAGCCGAGCGGTTGGGAATCAGCCCCAGCATTTT. Protein: CASSRAVGNQPQHF.

The chain links TRBV4-3 to TRBJ2-3; 10 bases agree with TRBD2. CDR3 length equals 20 residues. The trim removed 0 bases at V and 0 bases at J, leaving 12 bases unmatched. Germline CDR1 and CDR2: LGHNA and YSLEER. CDR3 sequence (DNA): TGCGCCAGCAGCCAAGATCCCGGGCTAGCGGGGGCAACTAGCACAGATACGCAGTATTTT. Encoded protein: CASSQDPGLAGATSTDTQYF.

The chain carries TRBV10-3 and TRBJ1-2; 7 positions agree with TRBD1. The germline CDR1 and CDR2 sequences are ENHRY and SYGVKD. The CDR3 is 12 amino acids. The V gene end was trimmed by 8 bases and the J gene end by 3 bases; junction bases not matched to a gene: 3. This chain's CDR3 is CAIAQGDYGYTF. The CDR3 nucleotides read TGTGCCATCGCCCAGGGGGACTATGGCTACACCTTC.

The chain has TRBV14 and TRBJ1-6; maybe TRBD1 (5 bases). V lost 2 bases, J lost 6 bases, and 23 bases lay in between. CDR3 length equals 19 residues. Germline CDR1 reads SGHDN; CDR2 reads FVKESK. The CDR3 DNA follows: TGTGCCAGCAGCCAACAACCAAGTGGGGCCCCAGGCCGTAATTCACCCCTCCACTTT. It codes for CASSQQPSGAPGRNSPLHF.

The CDR3 spells CASSLGTGSTDTQYF. The CDR3 nucleotides are TGTGCCAGCAGCTTAGGGACAGGGAGCACAGATACGCAGTATTTT. This sequence joins TRBV7-2 and TRBJ2-3; 8 bases agree with TRBD1. Germline V lookup: CDR1 SGHTA, CDR2 FQGNSA. The CDR3 has 15 amino acids. The trim removed 1 base at V and 0 bases at J, leaving 0 bases unmatched.

The chain recombines TRBV27 with TRBJ1-5, with 7 bases that match TRBD1. CDR3 length equals 13 residues. V lost 6 bases to trimming and J lost 6 bases; unmatched junction nucleotides: 5. Germline CDR1 and CDR2: MNHEY and SMNVEV (reference sequence). The CDR3 DNA reads as TGTGCCAGCAGCCGGGACAGAAGTCAGCCCCAGCATTTT. Translated, it gives CASSRDRSQPQHF.

V gene TRBV12-5 combines with J gene TRBJ2-5; D is possibly TRBD1 (6 bases). The germline V gene encodes CDR1 LGHNT and CDR2 FRNRAP. V lost 5 bases to trimming and J lost 0 bases, with 10 bases between them. The CDR3 consists of 14 residues. DNA for the CDR3: TGTGCTAGTGGTCGAACAGGGAACCAAGAGACCCAGTACTTC. Protein: CASGRTGNQETQYF.